The 30 T cell receptor beta chains below were found in one sample sequenced in a study of cytomegalovirus exposure and HLA in healthy donors (dated by TCRdb to 2015 to 2018). Receptor libraries were prepared by the immunoSEQ multiplex PCR assay. A mixture of 60 forward primers for TCR Vbeta segments and 13 reverse primers for TCR Jbeta segments was used in the multiplex PCR. Drawn from immuneACCESS, this table holds only the in-frame rearrangements with V and J called that TCRdb kept. Clones are partly lost; checked studies trace under half to an unresolved V gene and leave the rest unexplained. The sample contains around 65,000 clones, roughly 80% of them found a single time. Almost 7.5% of the sample rests with the top ten. Sequencing was done on a sample of PBMCs. These receptors originate from a woman aged 30 to 39 in good health and CMV-seropositive.

The sample holds one count of this clone. This sequence joins TRBV28 and TRBJ1-2; D is undetermined. Trimming removed 8 bases from V and 2 bases from J, with 6 bases in between. The CDR3 is made up of 11 amino acids. Germline assignment: CDR1 MDHEN and CDR2 SYDVKM. The DNA of the CDR3 is TGTGCCAGCGGGCTGAACTATGGCTACACCTTC. It yields the protein CASGLNYGYTF.

The sample holds one count of this clone. The J gene is TRBJ1-3, the V gene TRBV5-1, with D maybe TRBD1 (5 bases). The CDR3 length is 15 residues. V shed 2 bases and J shed 0 bases, with 9 bases lying between them. Germline CDR1 reads SGHRS; CDR2 reads YFSETQ. CDR3 loop: CASSLSGNSGNTIYF. In DNA form, the CDR3 reads TGCGCCAGCAGCTTATCAGGGAACTCTGGAAACACCATATATTTT.

The J gene is TRBJ2-7, the V gene TRBV10-1; D gene uncertain. CDR3 length: 15 residues. Germline CDR1 and CDR2: WNHNN and SYGVQD (reference sequence). V was cut by 3 bases and J by 2 bases, with 14 bases left in between. The CDR3: CASSEGDLQTYEQYF. CDR3 sequence (DNA): TGCGCCAGCAGTGAAGGTGACTTGCAAACCTACGAGCAGTACTTC.

The V gene is TRBV5-1, the J gene TRBJ2-5, with D maybe TRBD1 (5 bases). The CDR3 length is 15 residues. Between the trimmed V and J ends, which lost 0 bases and 1 base, there was a span of 10 bases. Germline-derived CDR1 and CDR2 are SGHRS and YFSETQ. This CDR3 is CASSLAGQLQETQYF. DNA for the CDR3: TGCGCCAGCAGCTTGGCCGGACAACTCCAAGAGACCCAGTACTTC.

The chain has TRBV2 and TRBJ2-7, with a weak D call TRBD2 (5 bases). This CDR3 is 12 amino acids long. The germline V gene encodes CDR1 SNHLY and CDR2 FYNNEI. V was clipped by 4 bases and J by 6 bases, with 10 bases between them. The CDR3 region has the DNA TGTGCCAGCAGTGCATTGGCGGGCGAGCAGTACTTC. Protein product: CASSALAGEQYF.

The chain is built from TRBV15 and TRBJ2-7, with 13 bases identical to TRBD2. The CDR3 has 17 amino acids. Germline V gene data show CDR1 as LNHNV and CDR2 as YYDKDF (reference sequence). V gave up 3 bases and J gave up 2 bases; unmatched junction bases: 7. The chain's CDR3 is CATSRAGTSGMTYEQYF. The CDR3 DNA reads TGTGCCACCAGCAGGGCCGGGACTAGCGGGATGACCTACGAGCAGTACTTC.

The rearrangement links TRBV5-1 to TRBJ2-5; no firm D call. Looked up from germline, CDR1 is SGHRS and CDR2 is YFSETQ. CDR3 size: 13 residues. Trimming removed 4 bases at V and 4 bases at J, with 11 bases between. CDR3 loop: CASSPGWRETQYF. The CDR3 DNA is TGCGCCAGCAGCCCCGGGTGGAGAGAGACCCAGTACTTC.

This chain joins TRBV13 and TRBJ2-1; TRBD2 aligns across 10 bases. The CDR3 is 16 amino acids. The ends lost 5 bases at V and 6 bases at J; junction bases unmatched: 10. CDR1 and CDR2 from the germline V gene are PRHDT and FYEKMQ (reference sequence). CDR3 in amino acids: CASSPERTSGGNEQFF. DNA for the CDR3: TGTGCCAGCAGCCCCGAACGGACTAGCGGTGGCAATGAGCAGTTCTTC.

The chain combines TRBV5-1 with TRBJ2-1, with D possibly matching TRBD2 (5 bases). The CDR3 has 14 residues. The V gene lost 2 bases and the J gene lost 0 bases, with 6 bases spanning the gap. The germline V gene has CDR1 SGHRS and CDR2 YFSETQ. The CDR3 is CASSFRDSYNEQFF. The CDR3 bases are TGCGCCAGCAGCTTCCGGGACTCCTACAATGAGCAGTTCTTC.

V is TRBV18 and J is TRBJ2-7; D may be TRBD1 (6 bases). The germline V gene has CDR1 KGHSH and CDR2 LQKENI. V was clipped by 1 base and J by 5 bases, with 21 bases between them. The CDR3 consists of 17 residues. The DNA of the CDR3 is TGTGCCAGCTCACCACTCGTTGGGGACACCCACCCAAACGAGCAGTACTTC. It translates to CASSPLVGDTHPNEQYF.

V and J are TRBV25-1 and TRBJ2-7; weak D call: TRBD2 (6 bases). CDR1 and CDR2 from the germline V gene are MGHDK and SYGVNS. The CDR3 consists of 15 residues. V dropped 5 bases and J dropped 0 bases, with 14 bases sitting between them. The DNA of the CDR3 is TGTGCCAGCAGTCCGGGACTCAGGAGCTCCTACGAGCAGTACTTC. It is translated as CASSPGLRSSYEQYF.

With regard to this clone: Sequence at one end of the junction differs from germline and may be a read error. V and J are TRBV7-7 and TRBJ2-5; 12 nucleotides align to TRBD2. The germline V gene has CDR1 SSHAT and CDR2 FNYEAQ (reference sequence). This CDR3 is 16 amino acids long. CDR3 loop: CASSSSSSGRAETQYF. The DNA of the CDR3 is TGTGCTAGCAGCTCTTCCTCTAGCGGGAGGGCCGAGACCCAGTACTTC.

This clone was counted only a few times. The chain carries TRBV28 and TRBJ1-1, with D possibly matching TRBD1 (6 bases). CDR3 length equals 13 residues. The V end was cut by 10 bases, the J end by 6 bases, with 18 bases between. Germline V gives CDR1 MDHEN, CDR2 SYDVKM. The CDR3 sequence is CATQDSLKAEAFF. The CDR3 nucleotides read TGTGCCACCCAGGACAGTCTAAAGGCTGAAGCTTTCTTT.

The rearrangement uses TRBV5-1 and TRBJ2-5; tentative D call: TRBD1 (5 bases). Germline CDR1 SGHRS, CDR2 YFSETQ. Trimming shortened V by 4 bases and J by 1 base, and 14 bases separated the two germline ends. The CDR3 has 15 amino acids. The CDR3 nucleotides read TGCGCCAGCAGCACAAGGGTCGACAGCCAAGAGACCCAGTACTTC. Translated, it gives CASSTRVDSQETQYF.

In its sample, this clone was seen many times. The gene calls are TRBV10-3 and TRBJ2-3, with D possibly being TRBD2 (5 bases). The CDR3 loop spans 15 amino acids. CDR1 ENHRY and CDR2 SYGVKD come from the germline V gene. Trimming left V 8 bases short and J 11 bases short, with 26 bases between. CDR3: CAIGSIGNAPEGQYF. CDR3 bases: TGTGCCATCGGGAGCATCGGGAACGCCCCTGAGGGGCAGTATTTT.

A single count supports this clone. A junction end diverges from the germline sequence, so it may reflect a read error. The rearrangement joins TRBV7-7 to TRBJ2-7; TRBD1 is a possible D gene (5 bases). Germline V gives CDR1 SSHAT, CDR2 FNYEAQ (reference sequence). The CDR3 contains 15 residues. The CDR3 reads CASSLVPGISYEQYF. The CDR3 DNA sequence: TGTGCTAGCAGCTTAGTCCCAGGGATATCCTACGAGCAGTACTTC. Based on the CDR3 plus reference TRBV7-7 and TRBJ2-7, the full variable domain is GAGVSQSPRYKVTKRGQDVTLRCDPISSHATLYWYQQALGQGPEFLTYFNYEAQPDKSGLPSDRFSAERPEGSISTLTIQRTEQRDSAMYRCASSLVPGISYEQYFGPGTRLTVT.

The chain joins TRBV28 to TRBJ1-1; 9 nucleotides agree with TRBD1. V gave up 4 bases and J gave up 1 base; unmatched junction bases: 13. The length of the CDR3 is 18 residues. Germline V gene sequence: CDR1 MDHEN, CDR2 SYDVKM. DNA of the CDR3: TGTGCCAGCAGTTCTATTTCCCTCCGACAGGGGGGGAACACTGAAGCTTTCTTT. This gives the protein CASSSISLRQGGNTEAFF.

The chain recombines TRBV29-1 with TRBJ2-4, with D perhaps matching TRBD2 (6 bases). The germline gives CDR1 SQVTM, CDR2 ANQGSEA. Trimming removed 0 bases from V and 9 bases from J, with 12 bases in between. The CDR3 consists of 13 residues. CDR3 sequence reads: CSVEEGTGSIQYF. The CDR3 DNA reads as TGCAGCGTTGAAGAGGGGACCGGGAGCATTCAGTACTTC.

CDR3 sequence reads: CASSLLAGAGTDTQYF. CDR3 in DNA: TGCGCCAGCAGCCTGCTAGCGGGAGCTGGCACAGATACGCAGTATTTT. The V and J genes are TRBV5-1 and TRBJ2-3; TRBD2 agrees at 10 bases. There are 16 residues in the CDR3. CDR1 is SGHRS, CDR2 YFSETQ, per germline. V trimming: 4 bases; J trimming: 1 base; junction bases outside the gene matches: 6.

About this clone itself: One end of the junction does not line up with germline, which may come from a read error. The rearrangement joins TRBV5-1 to TRBJ1-1; 9 bases fit TRBD1. The germline gives CDR1 SGHRS, CDR2 YFSETQ. The CDR3 totals 15 residues. CDR3 sequence: CASSLGGQGNTEAFF. The CDR3 nucleotides read TGCGCCAGCAGTTTGGGGGGACAGGGGAACACTGAAGCTTTCTTT.

Concerning this clone itself: One end of the junction fails to match germline, which may point to a read error. The CDR3 DNA reads TGTGCCAGAACCCCCGAAGATCGACTAGCGGGGATCGAAGAGGCCCAGTACTTC. The encoded protein is CARTPEDRLAGIEEAQYF. The V and J genes are TRBV6-4 and TRBJ2-5; TRBD2 matches at 11 bases. CDR3 length: 18 amino acids. CDR1 is MRHNA and CDR2 is SNTAGT in the germline V gene.

CDR3 DNA sequence: TGTGCCAGCAGTGCCCCATTCAGACACTCTGGGGCCAACGTCCTGACTTTC. This codes for CASSAPFRHSGANVLTF. V and J are TRBV2 and TRBJ2-6, with D unresolved. This CDR3 is built from 17 residues. The germline CDR1 and CDR2 sequences are SNHLY and FYNNEI. Trimming left V 4 bases short and J 0 bases short, with 13 bases between.

The sample holds a few counts of this clone. This CDR3 is CASRGGRNSPLHF. CDR3 nucleotides: TGTGCCAGCAGGGGAGGGCGTAATTCACCCCTCCACTTT. The chain couples TRBV6-5 to TRBJ1-6; D is unresolved. Trimming shortened V by 6 bases and J by 6 bases, and 9 bases separated the two germline ends. Germline values: CDR1 MNHEY, CDR2 SVGAGI. The CDR3 is made up of 13 amino acids.

This clone has only a few counts. The chain recombines TRBV10-3 with TRBJ2-3; the match to TRBD2 covers 14 bases. Germline CDR1 ENHRY, CDR2 SYGVKD. The V segment lost 0 bases and the J segment 0 bases; nucleotides outside the gene matches: 8. This CDR3 has 20 amino acids. The CDR3 DNA reads as TGTGCCATCAGTGAGTCAAGACTAGCGGGAGGGGTCTCTAGCACAGATACGCAGTATTTT. Encoded protein: CAISESRLAGGVSSTDTQYF.

The chain uses TRBV19 and TRBJ1-3; 11 positions agree with TRBD1. This CDR3 comprises 14 residues. V lost 10 bases and J lost 0; bases outside the gene matches: 2. Germline V gene sequence: CDR1 LNHDA, CDR2 SQIVND (reference sequence). CDR3: CATGTGGSGNTIYF. The CDR3 DNA sequence: TGTGCCACTGGGACAGGGGGCTCTGGAAACACCATATATTTT.

This sequence joins TRBV15 and TRBJ1-4, with no clear D. Between the trimmed V and J ends, which lost 3 bases and 12 bases, there was a span of 17 bases. The CDR3 runs 14 residues. Looked up from germline, CDR1 is LNHNV and CDR2 is YYDKDF (reference sequence). CDR3 residues: CATSRTPRTTELFF. The CDR3 bases are TGTGCCACCAGCAGGACCCCCCGGACTACGGAACTGTTTTTT.

This chain connects TRBV5-1 to TRBJ2-1, with TRBD1 matching 9 bases. CDR1 is SGHRS and CDR2 is YFSETQ in the germline V gene. Losses at the gene ends were 4 bases for V and 5 bases for J; bases not matched to a gene: 7. The CDR3 runs 15 residues. The CDR3 sequence: CASSGRDRANNEQFF. CDR3 DNA sequence: TGCGCCAGCAGCGGCCGGGACAGGGCTAACAATGAGCAGTTCTTC.

The chain joins TRBV7-8 to TRBJ2-5; TRBD1 agrees at 8 bases. There are 15 residues in the CDR3. CDR1 and CDR2 (germline): SGHVS, FQNEAQ. The V segment lost 4 bases and the J segment 1 base; nucleotides outside the gene matches: 5. The DNA for the CDR3 is TGTGCCAGCAGCTCTACCGGGACAGGCCAAGAGACCCAGTACTTC. This translates into CASSSTGTGQETQYF. Looking up the rest from reference TRBV7-8 and TRBJ2-5 gives the full variable domain: GAGVSQSPRYKVAKRGQDVALRCDPISGHVSLFWYQQALGQGPEFLTYFQNEAQLDKSGLPSDRFFAERPEGSVSTLKIQRTQQEDSAVYLCASSSTGTGQETQYFGPGTRLLVL.

V usage is TRBV27 and J usage is TRBJ1-3; D possibly corresponds to TRBD1 (5 bases). The germline gives CDR1 MNHEY, CDR2 SMNVEV (reference sequence). The CDR3 runs 14 residues. V was pared by 2 bases and J by 4 bases, with 9 bases between. The CDR3, as DNA: TGTGCCAGCAGTTTAGGGGGGAGCGGAAACACCATATATTTT. This encodes CASSLGGSGNTIYF.

The V gene is TRBV7-3, the J gene TRBJ2-2; the match to TRBD2 covers 11 bases. The CDR3 sequence is 19 residues long. V gave up 1 base and J gave up 6 bases; unmatched junction bases: 13. Germline-derived CDR1 and CDR2 are SGHTA and FQGTGA. The CDR3 DNA reads as TGTGCCAGCAGCTTAAACCGCCTAGCGGGAGGTTTGAGCGCCGGGGAGCTGTTTTTT. Protein: CASSLNRLAGGLSAGELFF.